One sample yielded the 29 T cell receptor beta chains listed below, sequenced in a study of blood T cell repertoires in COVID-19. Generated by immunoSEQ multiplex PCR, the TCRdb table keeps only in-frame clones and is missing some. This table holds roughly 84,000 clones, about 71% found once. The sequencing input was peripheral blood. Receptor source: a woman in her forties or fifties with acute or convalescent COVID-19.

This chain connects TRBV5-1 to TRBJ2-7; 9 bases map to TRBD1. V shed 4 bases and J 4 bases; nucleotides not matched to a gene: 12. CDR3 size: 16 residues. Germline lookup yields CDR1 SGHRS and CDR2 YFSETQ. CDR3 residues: CASSRTPGQGSYEQYF. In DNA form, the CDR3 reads TGCGCCAGCAGCCGAACACCGGGACAGGGTAGTTACGAGCAGTACTTC.

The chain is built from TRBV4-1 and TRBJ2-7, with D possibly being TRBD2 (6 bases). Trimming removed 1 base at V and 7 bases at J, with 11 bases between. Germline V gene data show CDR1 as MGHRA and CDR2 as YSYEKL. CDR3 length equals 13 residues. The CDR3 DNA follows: TGCGCCAGCAGCCAAGCTGCGGGGTGGGAGCAGTACTTC. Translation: CASSQAAGWEQYF.

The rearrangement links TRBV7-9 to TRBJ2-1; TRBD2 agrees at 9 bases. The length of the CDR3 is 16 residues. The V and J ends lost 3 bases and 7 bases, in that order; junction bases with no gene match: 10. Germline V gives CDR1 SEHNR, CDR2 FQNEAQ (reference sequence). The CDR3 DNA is TGTGCCAGCAGCTTTGATAGCGGGGGTCTCGGAAATGAGCAGTTCTTC. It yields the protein CASSFDSGGLGNEQFF.

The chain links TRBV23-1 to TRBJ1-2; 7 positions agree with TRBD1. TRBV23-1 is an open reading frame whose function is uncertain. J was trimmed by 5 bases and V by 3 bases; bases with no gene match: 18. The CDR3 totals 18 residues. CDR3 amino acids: CASSHQQIGQDEWYGYTF. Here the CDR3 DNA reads TGCGCCAGCAGTCATCAACAGATAGGACAGGACGAGTGGTATGGCTACACCTTC.

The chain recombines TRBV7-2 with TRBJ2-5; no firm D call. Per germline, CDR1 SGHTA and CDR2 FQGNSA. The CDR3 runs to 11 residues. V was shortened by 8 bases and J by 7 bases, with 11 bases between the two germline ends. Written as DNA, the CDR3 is TGTGCCAGCGCACAGATGGGGACCCAGTACTTC. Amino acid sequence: CASAQMGTQYF.

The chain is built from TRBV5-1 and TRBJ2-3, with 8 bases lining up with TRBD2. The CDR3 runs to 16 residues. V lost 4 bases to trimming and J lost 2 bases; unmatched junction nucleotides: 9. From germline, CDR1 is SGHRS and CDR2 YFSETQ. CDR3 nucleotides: TGCGCCAGCAGCCCCGGGGTAGCGGGGTACACAGATACGCAGTATTTT. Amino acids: CASSPGVAGYTDTQYF.

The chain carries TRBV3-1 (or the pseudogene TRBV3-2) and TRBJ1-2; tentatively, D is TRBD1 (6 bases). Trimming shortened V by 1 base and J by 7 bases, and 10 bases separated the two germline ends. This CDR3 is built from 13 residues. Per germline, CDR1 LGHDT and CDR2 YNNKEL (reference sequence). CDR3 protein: CASSQGGTSGYTF. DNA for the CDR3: TGTGCCAGCAGCCAAGGAGGGACAAGTGGCTACACCTTC.

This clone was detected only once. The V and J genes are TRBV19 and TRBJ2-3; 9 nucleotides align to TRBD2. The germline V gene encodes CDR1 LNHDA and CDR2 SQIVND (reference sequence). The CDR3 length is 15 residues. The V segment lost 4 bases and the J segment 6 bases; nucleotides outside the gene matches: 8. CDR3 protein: CASSTLAGIKDTQYF. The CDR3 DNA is TGTGCCAGTAGTACCCTAGCGGGGATAAAGGATACGCAGTATTTT.

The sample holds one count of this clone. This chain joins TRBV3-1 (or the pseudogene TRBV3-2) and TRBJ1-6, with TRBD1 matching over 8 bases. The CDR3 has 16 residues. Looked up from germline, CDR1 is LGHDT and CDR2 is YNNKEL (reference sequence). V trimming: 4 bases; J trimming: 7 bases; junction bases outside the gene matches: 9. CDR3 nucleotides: TGTGCCAGCAGCCGACCAACAGGGGGGGGCAATTCACCCCTCCACTTT. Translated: CASSRPTGGGNSPLHF.

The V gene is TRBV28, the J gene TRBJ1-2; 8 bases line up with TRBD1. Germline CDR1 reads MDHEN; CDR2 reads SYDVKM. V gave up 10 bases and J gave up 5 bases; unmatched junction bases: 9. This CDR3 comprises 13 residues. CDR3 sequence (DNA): TGTGCCACACATCGCACAGGGGGTTATGGCTACACCTTC. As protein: CATHRTGGYGYTF.

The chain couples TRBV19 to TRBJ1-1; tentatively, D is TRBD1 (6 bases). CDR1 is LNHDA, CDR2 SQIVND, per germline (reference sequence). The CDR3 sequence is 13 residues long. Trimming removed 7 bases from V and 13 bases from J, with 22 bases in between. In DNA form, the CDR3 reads TGTGCCAGTACCCCCGGGGGGCGGCAACGAGTTTTCTTT. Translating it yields CASTPGGRQRVFF.

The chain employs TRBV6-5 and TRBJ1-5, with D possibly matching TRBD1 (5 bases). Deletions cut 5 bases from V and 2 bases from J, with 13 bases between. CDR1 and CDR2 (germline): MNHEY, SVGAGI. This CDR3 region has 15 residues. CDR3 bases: TGTGCCAGCAGTCCGACAGCGGGTGGCAATCAGCCCCAGCATTTT. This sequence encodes CASSPTAGGNQPQHF.

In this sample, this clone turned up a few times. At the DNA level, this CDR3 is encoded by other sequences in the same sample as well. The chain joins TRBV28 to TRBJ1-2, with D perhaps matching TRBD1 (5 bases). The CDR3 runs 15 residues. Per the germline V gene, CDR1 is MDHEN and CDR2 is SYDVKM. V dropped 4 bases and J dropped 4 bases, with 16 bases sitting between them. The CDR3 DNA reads TGTGCCAGCAGTTCGATTACGTCGACAGCCTATGGCTACACCTTC. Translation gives CASSSITSTAYGYTF.

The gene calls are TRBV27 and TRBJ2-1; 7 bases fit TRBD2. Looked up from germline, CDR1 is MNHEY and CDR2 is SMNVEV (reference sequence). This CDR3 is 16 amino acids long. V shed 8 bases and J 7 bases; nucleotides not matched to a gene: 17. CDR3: CASSSILGGYENEQFF. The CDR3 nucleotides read TGTGCCAGCTCCTCGATATTGGGGGGGTATGAGAATGAGCAGTTCTTC.

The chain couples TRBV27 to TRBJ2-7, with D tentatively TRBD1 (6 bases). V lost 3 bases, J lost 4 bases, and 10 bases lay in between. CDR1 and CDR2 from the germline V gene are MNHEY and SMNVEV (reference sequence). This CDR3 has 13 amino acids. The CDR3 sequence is CASSFSRGYEQYF. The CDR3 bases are TGTGCCAGCAGTTTTTCCAGGGGTTACGAGCAGTACTTC.

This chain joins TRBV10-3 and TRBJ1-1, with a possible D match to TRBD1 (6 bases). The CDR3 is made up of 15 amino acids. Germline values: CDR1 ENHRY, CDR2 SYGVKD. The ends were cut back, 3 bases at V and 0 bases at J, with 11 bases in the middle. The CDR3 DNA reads TGTGCCATCAGTGACCGGGGGGGCTTGAACACTGAAGCTTTCTTT. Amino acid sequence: CAISDRGGLNTEAFF.

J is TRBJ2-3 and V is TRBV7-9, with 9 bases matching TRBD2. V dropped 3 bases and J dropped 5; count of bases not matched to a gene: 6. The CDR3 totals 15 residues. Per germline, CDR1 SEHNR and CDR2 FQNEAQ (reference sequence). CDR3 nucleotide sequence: TGTGCCAGCAGCTTGGGCGGGGGGGCGATAGATACGCAGTATTTT. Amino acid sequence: CASSLGGGAIDTQYF.

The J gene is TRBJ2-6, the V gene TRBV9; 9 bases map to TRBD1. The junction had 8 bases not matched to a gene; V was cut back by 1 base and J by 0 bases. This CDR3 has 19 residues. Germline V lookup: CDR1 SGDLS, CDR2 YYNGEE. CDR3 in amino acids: CASSVTTGGGHSGANVLTF. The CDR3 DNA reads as TGTGCCAGCAGCGTAACCACAGGGGGCGGACACTCTGGGGCCAACGTCCTGACTTTC.

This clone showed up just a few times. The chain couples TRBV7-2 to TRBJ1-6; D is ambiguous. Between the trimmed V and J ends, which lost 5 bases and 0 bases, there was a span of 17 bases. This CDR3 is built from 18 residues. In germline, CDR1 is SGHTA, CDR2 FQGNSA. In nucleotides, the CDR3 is TGTGCCAGCAGCATAAGCTCTCATAAGAGCTCCTATAATTCACCCCTCCACTTT. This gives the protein CASSISSHKSSYNSPLHF.

CDR3 loop: CASSPMTGRNSPLHF. The CDR3 region has the DNA TGTGCCAGCAGTCCAATGACAGGGAGGAATTCACCCCTCCACTTT. The chain links TRBV28 to TRBJ1-6, with 7 bases lining up with TRBD1. The CDR3 covers 15 residues. The germline gives CDR1 MDHEN, CDR2 SYDVKM. V shed 5 bases, J shed 7 bases, and the junction held 8 bases outside the gene matches.

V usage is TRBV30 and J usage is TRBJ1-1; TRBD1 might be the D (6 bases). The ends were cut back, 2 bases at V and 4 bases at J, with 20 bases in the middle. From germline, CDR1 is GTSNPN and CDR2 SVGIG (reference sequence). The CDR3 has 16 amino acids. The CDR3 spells CAWSPQSGQERTEAFF. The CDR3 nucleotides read TGTGCCTGGAGTCCTCAGTCGGGACAAGAGCGCACTGAAGCTTTCTTT.

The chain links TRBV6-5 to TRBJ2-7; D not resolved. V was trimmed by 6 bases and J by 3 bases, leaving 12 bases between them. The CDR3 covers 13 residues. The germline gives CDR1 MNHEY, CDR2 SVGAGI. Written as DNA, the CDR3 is TGTGCCAGCAGCACTATACAATACTACGAGCAGTACTTC. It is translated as CASSTIQYYEQYF.

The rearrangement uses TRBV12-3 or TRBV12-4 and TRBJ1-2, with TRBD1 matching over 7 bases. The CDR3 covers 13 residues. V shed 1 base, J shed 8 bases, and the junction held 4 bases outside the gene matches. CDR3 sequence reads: CASSLGRGRGYTF. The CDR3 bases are TGTGCCAGCAGTTTAGGAAGGGGGCGAGGCTACACCTTC.

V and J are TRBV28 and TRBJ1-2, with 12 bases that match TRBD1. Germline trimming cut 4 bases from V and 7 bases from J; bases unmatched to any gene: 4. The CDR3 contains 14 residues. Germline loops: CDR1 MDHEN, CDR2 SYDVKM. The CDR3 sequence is CASSSGTGGGGYTF. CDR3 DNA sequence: TGTGCCAGCAGTTCCGGGACAGGGGGCGGTGGCTACACCTTC.

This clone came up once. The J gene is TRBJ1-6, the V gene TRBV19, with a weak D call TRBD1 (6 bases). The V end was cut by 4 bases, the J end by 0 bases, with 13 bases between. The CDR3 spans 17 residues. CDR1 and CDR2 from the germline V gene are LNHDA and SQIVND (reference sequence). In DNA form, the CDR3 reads TGTGCCAGTAGTACTTCCGACAGGAGCTCCTATAATTCACCCCTCCACTTT. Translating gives CASSTSDRSSYNSPLHF.

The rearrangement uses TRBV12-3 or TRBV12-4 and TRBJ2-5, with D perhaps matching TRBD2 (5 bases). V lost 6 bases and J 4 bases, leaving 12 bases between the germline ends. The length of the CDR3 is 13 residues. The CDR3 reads CASRASTRETQYF. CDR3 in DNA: TGTGCCAGCAGAGCTAGCACACGAGAGACCCAGTACTTC.

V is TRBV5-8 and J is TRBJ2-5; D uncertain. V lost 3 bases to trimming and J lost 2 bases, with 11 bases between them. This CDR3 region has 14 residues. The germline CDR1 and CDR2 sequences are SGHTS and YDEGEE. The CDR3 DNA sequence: TGTGCCAGCAGCTCCCAACTAAGGCAAGAGACCCAGTACTTC. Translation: CASSSQLRQETQYF.

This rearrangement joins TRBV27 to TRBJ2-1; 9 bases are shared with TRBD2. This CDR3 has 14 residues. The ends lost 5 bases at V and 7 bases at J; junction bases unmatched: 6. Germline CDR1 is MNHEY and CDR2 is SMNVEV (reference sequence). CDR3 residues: CASSRSGRFNEQFF. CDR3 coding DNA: TGTGCCAGCAGTAGGAGCGGGAGGTTTAATGAGCAGTTCTTC.

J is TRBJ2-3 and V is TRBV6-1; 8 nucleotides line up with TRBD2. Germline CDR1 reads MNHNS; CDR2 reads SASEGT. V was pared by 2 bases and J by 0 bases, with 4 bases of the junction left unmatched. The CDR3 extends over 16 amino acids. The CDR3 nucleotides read TGTGCCAGCAGTGAAAGCGGGGGCCCTAGCACAGATACGCAGTATTTT. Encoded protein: CASSESGGPSTDTQYF.